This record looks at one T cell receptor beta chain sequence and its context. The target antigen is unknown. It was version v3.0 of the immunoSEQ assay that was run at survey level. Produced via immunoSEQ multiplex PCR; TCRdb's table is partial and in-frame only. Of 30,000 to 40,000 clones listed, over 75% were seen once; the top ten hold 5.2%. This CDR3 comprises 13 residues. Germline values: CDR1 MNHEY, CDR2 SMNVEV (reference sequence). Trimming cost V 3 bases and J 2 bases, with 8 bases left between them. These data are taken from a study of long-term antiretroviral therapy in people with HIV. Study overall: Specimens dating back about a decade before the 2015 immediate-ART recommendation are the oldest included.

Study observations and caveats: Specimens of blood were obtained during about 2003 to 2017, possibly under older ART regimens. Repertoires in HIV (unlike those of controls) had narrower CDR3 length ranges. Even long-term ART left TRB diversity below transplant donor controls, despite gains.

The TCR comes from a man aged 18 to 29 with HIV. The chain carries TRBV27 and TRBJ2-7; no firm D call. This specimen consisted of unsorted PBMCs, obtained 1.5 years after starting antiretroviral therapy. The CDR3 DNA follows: TGTGCCAGCAGTTTCAGGTCAGCCTACGAGCAGTACTTC. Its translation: CASSFRSAYEQYF.